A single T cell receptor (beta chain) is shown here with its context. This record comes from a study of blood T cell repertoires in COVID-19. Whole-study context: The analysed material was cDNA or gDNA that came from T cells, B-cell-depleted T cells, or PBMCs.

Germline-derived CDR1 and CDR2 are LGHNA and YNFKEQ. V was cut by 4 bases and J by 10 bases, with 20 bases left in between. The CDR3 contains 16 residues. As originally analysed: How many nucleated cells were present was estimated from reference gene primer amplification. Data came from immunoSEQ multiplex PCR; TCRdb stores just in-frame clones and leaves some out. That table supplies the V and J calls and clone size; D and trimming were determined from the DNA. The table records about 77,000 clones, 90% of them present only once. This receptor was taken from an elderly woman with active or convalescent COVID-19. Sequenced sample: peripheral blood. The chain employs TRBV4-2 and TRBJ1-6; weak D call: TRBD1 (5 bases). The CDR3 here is CASSPQGFGGKSPLHF. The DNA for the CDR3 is TGTGCCAGCAGCCCCCAGGGTTTTGGTGGAAAATCACCCCTCCACTTT.